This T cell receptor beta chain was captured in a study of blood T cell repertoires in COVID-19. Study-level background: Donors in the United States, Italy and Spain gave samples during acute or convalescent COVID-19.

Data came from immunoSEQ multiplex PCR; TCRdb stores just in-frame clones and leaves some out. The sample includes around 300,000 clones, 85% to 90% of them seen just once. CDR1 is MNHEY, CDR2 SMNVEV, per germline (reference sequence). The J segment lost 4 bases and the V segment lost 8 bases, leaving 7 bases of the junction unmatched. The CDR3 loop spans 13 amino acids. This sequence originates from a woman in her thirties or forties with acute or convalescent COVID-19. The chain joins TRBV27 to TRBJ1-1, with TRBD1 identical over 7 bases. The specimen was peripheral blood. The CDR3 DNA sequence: TGTGCCAGCGGCAACAGGGGAGGCACTGAAGCTTTCTTT. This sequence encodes CASGNRGGTEAFF.